This TCR beta chain was sequenced during a study of blood T cell repertoires in COVID-19. Across the study: Both acute and convalescent COVID-19 samples were obtained from the United States, Italy and Spain. T cells, B-cell-depleted T cells, or PBMCs supplied cDNA or gDNA.

The participants were between roughly 18 and 90 years old and came from fewer than 25 US areas. The CDR3 consists of 13 residues. Trimming cost V 10 bases and J 3 bases; bases outside gene matches: 5. Germline CDR1 and CDR2: LGHDT and YNNKEL (reference sequence). This clone came up once. In the original analysis: The assay estimated nucleated cells by amplifying reference gene primers. This table comes from immunoSEQ multiplex PCR, and its TCRdb copy is limited to in-frame clones, with some not included. V and J calls and clone size are copied from that table; D and trimming were computed from the DNA. The sample lists a few hundred thousand clones, approximately 86% occurring once.

This sequence joins TRBV3-1 (or the pseudogene TRBV3-2) and TRBJ2-7; 11 bases agree with TRBD2. The sequence was obtained from a woman in her thirties or forties with acute COVID-19. The sequenced sample consisted of PBMCs or T cells enriched from blood (not recorded which). For the CDR3, the DNA is TGTGCCACCACTAGCGGGGGACGCTACGAGCAGTACTTC. Translated: CATTSGGRYEQYF.